The rows below give T cell receptor beta chains drawn from one sample of a study of cytomegalovirus exposure and HLA in healthy donors. The table came from immunoSEQ multiplex PCR; TCRdb's copy has only in-frame clones and leaves some out. The table has 95,000 to 150,000 clones, approximately 80% seen once. Specimen: PBMCs. The receptors stem from a young man in good health and CMV-seropositive. Each CDR3 is given with its conserved first and last residue. The order of the fields is CDR3 protein, CDR3 DNA, D gene, J gene, V gene, clone size. A D gene is named only where the DNA matches it firmly. Clone size is shown for a subset of rows, as once, few, many or a class of expanded clone.

CDR3 protein: CASDRAGTYNEQFF; CDR3 DNA: TGTGCCAGTGACCGGGCAGGGACCTACAATGAGCAGTTCTTC; D gene: NA; J gene: TRBJ2-1; V gene: TRBV19; clone size: NA
CDR3 protein: CAISIDRNTYNEQFF; CDR3 DNA: TGTGCCATCAGTATAGACAGGAACACCTACAATGAGCAGTTCTTC; D gene: NA; J gene: TRBJ2-1; V gene: TRBV10-3; clone size: NA
CDR3 protein: CASSLWTRSSTDTQYF; CDR3 DNA: TGCGCCAGCAGCCTTTGGACTCGCTCTAGCACAGATACGCAGTATTTT; D gene: NA; J gene: TRBJ2-3; V gene: TRBV5-1; clone size: NA
CDR3 protein: CASSPRGFSGSPLHF; CDR3 DNA: TGTGCCAGCAGCCCGAGGGGGTTTTCGGGTTCACCCCTCCACTTT; D gene: NA; J gene: TRBJ1-6; V gene: TRBV14; clone size: once
CDR3 protein: CASSILAASNEQFF; CDR3 DNA: TGTGCCAGTAGTATACTCGCAGCGTCCAATGAGCAGTTCTTC; D gene: NA; J gene: TRBJ2-1; V gene: TRBV19; clone size: NA
CDR3 protein: CASSLLGTSTGELFF; CDR3 DNA: TGTGCTAGCAGCTTACTTGGGACTAGCACCGGGGAGCTGTTTTTT; D gene: TRBD2; J gene: TRBJ2-2; V gene: TRBV7-7; clone size: once
CDR3 protein: CASIWTGGTGEKLFF; CDR3 DNA: TGTGCCAGCATTTGGACAGGGGGGACCGGTGAAAAACTGTTTTTT; D gene: TRBD1; J gene: TRBJ1-4; V gene: TRBV6-1; clone size: NA
CDR3 protein: CASSPSSRGSPLHF; CDR3 DNA: TGCGCCAGCAGCCCAAGCTCCAGGGGTTCACCCCTCCACTTT; D gene: NA; J gene: TRBJ1-6; V gene: TRBV5-1; clone size: NA
CDR3 protein: CASSLELAGGTDTQYF; CDR3 DNA: TGTGCCAGCAGCTTAGAGCTAGCGGGGGGCACAGATACGCAGTATTTT; D gene: TRBD2; J gene: TRBJ2-3; V gene: TRBV7-8; clone size: few
CDR3 protein: CASRATQGTYEQYF; CDR3 DNA: TGTGCCAGCAGGGCTACACAGGGAACCTACGAGCAGTACTTC; D gene: NA; J gene: TRBJ2-7; V gene: TRBV2; clone size: NA
CDR3 protein: CASSYQAGRYEQYF; CDR3 DNA: TGTGCCAGCAGTTACCAGGCGGGGCGCTACGAGCAGTACTTC; D gene: NA; J gene: TRBJ2-7; V gene: TRBV6-5; clone size: NA
CDR3 protein: CASKKQTSSYNEQFF; CDR3 DNA: TGCGCCAGCAAAAAACAGACGAGCTCCTACAATGAGCAGTTCTTC; D gene: NA; J gene: TRBJ2-1; V gene: TRBV10-2; clone size: NA
CDR3 protein: CASSLRAGSSYNEQFF; CDR3 DNA: TGTGCCAGCAGCTTAAGGGCCGGAAGCTCCTACAATGAGCAGTTCTTC; D gene: NA; J gene: TRBJ2-1; V gene: TRBV7-3; clone size: NA
CDR3 protein: CATGGLAGKTDTQYF; CDR3 DNA: TGTGCCACCGGAGGACTAGCGGGGAAGACAGATACGCAGTATTTT; D gene: TRBD2; J gene: TRBJ2-3; V gene: TRBV10-3; clone size: once
CDR3 protein: CASTPGQGRETQYF; CDR3 DNA: TGTGCCAGTACTCCGGGACAGGGGCGAGAGACCCAGTACTTC; D gene: TRBD1; J gene: TRBJ2-5; V gene: TRBV19; clone size: NA
CDR3 protein: CASSLLRANTGELFF; CDR3 DNA: TGTGCCAGCAGTCTTCTTAGAGCGAACACCGGGGAGCTGTTTTTT; D gene: NA; J gene: TRBJ2-2; V gene: TRBV6-5; clone size: NA
CDR3 protein: CASSFGDGRTKEQYF; CDR3 DNA: TGTGCCAGCAGCTTCGGGGATGGTAGGACTAAAGAGCAGTACTTC; D gene: NA; J gene: TRBJ2-7; V gene: TRBV13; clone size: NA
CDR3 protein: CASSRRQGQETQYF; CDR3 DNA: TGTGCCAGCAGCCGTAGACAGGGCCAAGAGACCCAGTACTTC; D gene: TRBD1; J gene: TRBJ2-5; V gene: TRBV7-9; clone size: NA
CDR3 protein: CASSLTPGLRNTEAFF; CDR3 DNA: TGTGCCAGCAGCTTAACCCCGGGACTTAGGAACACTGAAGCTTTCTTT; D gene: NA; J gene: TRBJ1-1; V gene: TRBV7-3; clone size: NA
CDR3 protein: CASSVSGGWSGANVLTF; CDR3 DNA: TGTGCCAGCAGCGTTAGCGGGGGGTGGTCTGGGGCCAACGTCCTGACTTTC; D gene: TRBD2; J gene: TRBJ2-6; V gene: TRBV9; clone size: NA
CDR3 protein: CASSYTSQGANGYTF; CDR3 DNA: TGTGCCAGCAGTTACACAAGCCAGGGGGCGAACGGCTACACCTTC; D gene: TRBD1; J gene: TRBJ1-2; V gene: TRBV6-5; clone size: NA
CDR3 protein: CASSLGLDNEQFF; CDR3 DNA: TGCGCCAGCAGTTTAGGACTGGACAATGAGCAGTTCTTC; D gene: NA; J gene: TRBJ2-1; V gene: TRBV10-2; clone size: NA
CDR3 protein: CASRTIGTDTQYF; CDR3 DNA: TGTGCCAGCCGCACTATTGGTACAGATACGCAGTATTTT; D gene: NA; J gene: TRBJ2-3; V gene: TRBV27; clone size: NA
CDR3 protein: CSGRGLGTGELFF; CDR3 DNA: TGCAGCGGGAGGGGACTAGGCACCGGGGAGCTGTTTTTT; D gene: TRBD2; J gene: TRBJ2-2; V gene: TRBV29-1; clone size: NA
CDR3 protein: CAISETTGRQETQYF; CDR3 DNA: TGTGCCATCAGTGAGACTACAGGAAGACAAGAGACCCAGTACTTC; D gene: NA; J gene: TRBJ2-5; V gene: TRBV10-3; clone size: few
CDR3 protein: CAWSNGGANEQFF; CDR3 DNA: TGTGCCTGGAGTAATGGTGGGGCGAATGAGCAGTTCTTC; D gene: NA; J gene: TRBJ2-1; V gene: TRBV30; clone size: NA
CDR3 protein: CASSYSTGNYEQYF; CDR3 DNA: TGTGCCAGCAGTTACTCGACAGGGAACTACGAGCAGTACTTC; D gene: TRBD1; J gene: TRBJ2-7; V gene: TRBV6-5; clone size: NA
CDR3 protein: CASSGQIYGYTF; CDR3 DNA: TGTGCCAGCAGTGGACAGATCTATGGCTACACCTTC; D gene: NA; J gene: TRBJ1-2; V gene: TRBV9; clone size: NA
CDR3 protein: CASSNRQGVLGNGYTF; CDR3 DNA: TGTGCCAGCAGCAACCGACAGGGAGTTTTGGGGAATGGCTACACCTTC; D gene: NA; J gene: TRBJ1-2; V gene: TRBV21-1; clone size: NA
CDR3 protein: CASSDRVGQPQHF; CDR3 DNA: TGTGCCAGCTCAGACAGGGTAGGCCAGCCCCAGCATTTT; D gene: TRBD1; J gene: TRBJ1-5; V gene: TRBV18; clone size: NA
CDR3 protein: CASSVAGLSGGYEQFF; CDR3 DNA: TGCGCCAGCAGCGTCGCTGGCCTCAGTGGGGGCTATGAGCAGTTCTTC; D gene: NA; J gene: TRBJ2-1; V gene: TRBV5-1; clone size: NA
CDR3 protein: CASSLGLGRPYEQYF; CDR3 DNA: TGTGCCAGCAGCTTAGGTCTGGGCAGGCCCTACGAGCAGTACTTC; D gene: NA; J gene: TRBJ2-7; V gene: TRBV7-9; clone size: NA
CDR3 protein: CASSFPGTSGPYNEQFF; CDR3 DNA: TGCGCCAGCAGCTTTCCCGGGACTAGCGGCCCTTACAATGAGCAGTTCTTC; D gene: TRBD2; J gene: TRBJ2-1; V gene: TRBV5-1; clone size: once
CDR3 protein: CASSRDRTPQNIQYF; CDR3 DNA: TGTGCCAGCAGCCGGGACAGGACCCCCCAAAACATTCAATACTTC; D gene: TRBD1; J gene: TRBJ2-4; V gene: TRBV2; clone size: NA
CDR3 protein: CSVTGDGRNYGYTF; CDR3 DNA: TGCAGCGTAACAGGGGACGGGCGTAACTATGGCTACACCTTC; D gene: TRBD1; J gene: TRBJ1-2; V gene: TRBV29-1; clone size: NA
CDR3 protein: CASSSPPSAGGYEQYF; CDR3 DNA: TGTGCCAGCAGCTCCCCCCCCTCGGCGGGAGGTTACGAGCAGTACTTC; D gene: TRBD2; J gene: TRBJ2-7; V gene: TRBV7-9; clone size: NA
CDR3 protein: CASSLSRGEQFF; CDR3 DNA: TGTGCCAGCAGCTTATCCCGGGGAGAGCAGTTCTTC; D gene: NA; J gene: TRBJ2-1; V gene: TRBV7-6; clone size: NA
CDR3 protein: CASSGTSASSYNEQFF; CDR3 DNA: TGTGCCAGCAGTGGGACTAGCGCGAGCTCCTACAATGAGCAGTTCTTC; D gene: TRBD2; J gene: TRBJ2-1; V gene: TRBV27; clone size: once
CDR3 protein: CASSADLQGGYGYTF; CDR3 DNA: TGTGCCAGCAGCGCCGATTTACAGGGGGGATATGGCTACACCTTC; D gene: TRBD1; J gene: TRBJ1-2; V gene: TRBV9; clone size: NA
CDR3 protein: CASSYKAGGPGNEQFF; CDR3 DNA: TGTGCCAGCAGTTACAAAGCGGGGGGGCCGGGAAATGAGCAGTTCTTC; D gene: TRBD2; J gene: TRBJ2-1; V gene: TRBV6-6; clone size: few
CDR3 protein: CASSLALGGNQETQYF; CDR3 DNA: TGTGCCAGCAGCTTGGCCTTGGGGGGGAACCAAGAGACCCAGTACTTC; D gene: TRBD2; J gene: TRBJ2-5; V gene: TRBV5-4; clone size: NA
CDR3 protein: CASSLAGGADGYTF; CDR3 DNA: TGTGCCAGCAGCTTGGCGGGGGGCGCGGATGGCTACACCTTC; D gene: NA; J gene: TRBJ1-2; V gene: TRBV5-8; clone size: NA
CDR3 protein: CASSEAAGPYEQYF; CDR3 DNA: TGTGCCAGCAGCGAGGCGGCCGGCCCCTACGAGCAGTACTTC; D gene: NA; J gene: TRBJ2-7; V gene: TRBV14; clone size: few
CDR3 protein: CASRERNSPLHF; CDR3 DNA: TGTGCCAGCAGGGAGAGGAATTCACCCCTCCACTTT; D gene: NA; J gene: TRBJ1-6; V gene: TRBV6-5; clone size: NA
CDR3 protein: CSVGPGGDQETQYF; CDR3 DNA: TGCAGCGTAGGACCCGGGGGAGACCAAGAGACCCAGTACTTC; D gene: NA; J gene: TRBJ2-5; V gene: TRBV29-1; clone size: NA
CDR3 protein: CASSPDMNTEAFF; CDR3 DNA: TGTGCCAGCAGCCCGGACATGAACACTGAAGCTTTCTTT; D gene: NA; J gene: TRBJ1-1; V gene: TRBV7-9; clone size: few
CDR3 protein: CASKGLAGTYNEQFF; CDR3 DNA: TGTGCCAGCAAGGGACTAGCGGGGACATATAATGAGCAGTTCTTC; D gene: TRBD2; J gene: TRBJ2-1; V gene: TRBV6-5; clone size: once
CDR3 protein: CASRNREGLDGYTF; CDR3 DNA: TGCGCCAGCAGAAACAGGGAGGGACTAGATGGCTACACCTTC; D gene: NA; J gene: TRBJ1-2; V gene: TRBV5-1; clone size: NA
CDR3 protein: CASSPSQRGSYNSPLHF; CDR3 DNA: TGTGCCAGCAGCCCTTCGCAGAGAGGCTCCTATAATTCACCCCTCCACTTT; D gene: NA; J gene: TRBJ1-6; V gene: TRBV7-8; clone size: NA
CDR3 protein: CASSPGLANEQFF; CDR3 DNA: TGTGCCAGCAGCCCCGGACTGGCCAATGAGCAGTTCTTC; D gene: NA; J gene: TRBJ2-1; V gene: TRBV27; clone size: NA
CDR3 protein: CASSVDRERGYTF; CDR3 DNA: TGTGCCAGCAGCGTAGACAGGGAAAGGGGCTACACCTTC; D gene: TRBD1; J gene: TRBJ1-2; V gene: TRBV2; clone size: NA
CDR3 protein: CASSYSGTRGDTQYF; CDR3 DNA: TGTGCCAGCAGTTACTCCGGGACTAGAGGAGATACGCAGTATTTT; D gene: TRBD2; J gene: TRBJ2-3; V gene: TRBV6-5; clone size: NA
CDR3 protein: CATSPSSYNEQFF; CDR3 DNA: TGTGCCACCAGCCCGAGCTCCTACAATGAGCAGTTCTTC; D gene: NA; J gene: TRBJ2-1; V gene: TRBV15; clone size: NA
CDR3 protein: CASTGEDRAHNQPQHF; CDR3 DNA: TGTGCCAGCACGGGGGAAGACAGGGCACACAATCAGCCCCAGCATTTT; D gene: TRBD1; J gene: TRBJ1-5; V gene: TRBV7-8; clone size: few
CDR3 protein: CASSYVQRPPNEKLFF; CDR3 DNA: TGTGCCAGCAGTTACGTACAGCGGCCACCAAATGAAAAACTGTTTTTT; D gene: NA; J gene: TRBJ1-4; V gene: TRBV6-5; clone size: NA
CDR3 protein: CASKGTSGRLSGEQYF; CDR3 DNA: TGTGCCAGCAAGGGGACTAGCGGGAGGTTATCGGGAGAGCAGTACTTC; D gene: TRBD2; J gene: TRBJ2-5; V gene: TRBV2; clone size: NA
CDR3 protein: CASSIVEGWTNEKLFF; CDR3 DNA: TGTGCCAGTAGTATAGTGGAGGGATGGACTAATGAAAAACTGTTTTTT; D gene: NA; J gene: TRBJ1-4; V gene: TRBV19; clone size: NA
CDR3 protein: CASSLRQGGNYGYTF; CDR3 DNA: TGCGCCAGCAGCTTAAGACAGGGGGGTAACTATGGCTACACCTTC; D gene: TRBD1; J gene: TRBJ1-2; V gene: TRBV5-1; clone size: NA